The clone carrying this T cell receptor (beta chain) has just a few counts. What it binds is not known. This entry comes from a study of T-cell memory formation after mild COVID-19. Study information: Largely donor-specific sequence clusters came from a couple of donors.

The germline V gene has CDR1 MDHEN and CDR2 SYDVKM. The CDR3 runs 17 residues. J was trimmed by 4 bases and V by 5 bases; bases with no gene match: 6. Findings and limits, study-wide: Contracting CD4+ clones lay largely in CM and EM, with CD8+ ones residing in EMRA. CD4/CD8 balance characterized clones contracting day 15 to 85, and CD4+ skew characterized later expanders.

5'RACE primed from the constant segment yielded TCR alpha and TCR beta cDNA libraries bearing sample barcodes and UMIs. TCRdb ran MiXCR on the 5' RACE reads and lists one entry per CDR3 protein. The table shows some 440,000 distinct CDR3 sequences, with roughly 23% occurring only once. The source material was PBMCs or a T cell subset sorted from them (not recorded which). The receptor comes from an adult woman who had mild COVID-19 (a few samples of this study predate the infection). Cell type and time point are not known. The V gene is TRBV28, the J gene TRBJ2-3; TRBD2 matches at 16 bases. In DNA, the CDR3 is TGTGCCAGCAGTCTTGGGACTAGCGGGAGGGTCCCAGATACGCAGTATTTT. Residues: CASSLGTSGRVPDTQYF.